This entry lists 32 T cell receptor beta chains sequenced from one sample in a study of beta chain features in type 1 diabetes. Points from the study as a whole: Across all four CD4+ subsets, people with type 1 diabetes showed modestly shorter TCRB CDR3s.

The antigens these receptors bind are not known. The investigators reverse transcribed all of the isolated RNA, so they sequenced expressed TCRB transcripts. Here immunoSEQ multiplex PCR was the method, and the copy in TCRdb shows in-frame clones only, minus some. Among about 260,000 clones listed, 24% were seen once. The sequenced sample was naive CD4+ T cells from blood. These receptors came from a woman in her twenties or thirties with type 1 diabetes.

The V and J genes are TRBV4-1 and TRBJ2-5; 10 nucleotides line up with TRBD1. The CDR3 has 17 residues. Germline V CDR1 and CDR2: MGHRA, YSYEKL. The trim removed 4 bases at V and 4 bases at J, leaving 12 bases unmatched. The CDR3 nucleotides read TGCGCCAGCAGCCCCCGAATAGGGACAGGGGTATCAGAGACCCAGTACTTC. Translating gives CASSPRIGTGVSETQYF.

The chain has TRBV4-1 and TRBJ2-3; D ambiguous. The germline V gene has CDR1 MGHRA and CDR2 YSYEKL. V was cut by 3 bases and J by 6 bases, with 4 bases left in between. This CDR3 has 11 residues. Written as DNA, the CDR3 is TGCGCCAGCAGCCACTTTGATACGCAGTATTTT. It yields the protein CASSHFDTQYF.

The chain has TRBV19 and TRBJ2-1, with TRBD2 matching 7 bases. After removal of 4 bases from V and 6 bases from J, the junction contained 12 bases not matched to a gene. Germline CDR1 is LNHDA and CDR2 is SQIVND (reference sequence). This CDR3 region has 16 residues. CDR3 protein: CASSTLEGGRGNEQFF. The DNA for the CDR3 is TGTGCCAGTAGTACCCTAGAGGGAGGGCGGGGCAATGAGCAGTTCTTC.

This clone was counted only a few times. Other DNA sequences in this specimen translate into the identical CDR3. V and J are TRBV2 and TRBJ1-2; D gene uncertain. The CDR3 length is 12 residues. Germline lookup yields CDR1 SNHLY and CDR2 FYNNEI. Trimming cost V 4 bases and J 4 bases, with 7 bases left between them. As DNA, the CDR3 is TGTGCCAGCAGTGCCGGGGTCTATGGCTACACCTTC. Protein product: CASSAGVYGYTF.

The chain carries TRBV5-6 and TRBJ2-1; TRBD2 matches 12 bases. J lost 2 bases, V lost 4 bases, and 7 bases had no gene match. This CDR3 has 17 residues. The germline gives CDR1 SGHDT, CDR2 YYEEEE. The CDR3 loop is CASSMTSGRTAYNEQFF. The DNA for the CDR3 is TGTGCCAGCAGCATGACTAGCGGGAGAACGGCCTACAATGAGCAGTTCTTC.

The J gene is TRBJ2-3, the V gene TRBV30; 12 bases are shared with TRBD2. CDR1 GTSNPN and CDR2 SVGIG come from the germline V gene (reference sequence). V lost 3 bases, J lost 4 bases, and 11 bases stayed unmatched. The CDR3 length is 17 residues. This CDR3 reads CAWSTSRTSGIADTQYF. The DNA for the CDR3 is TGTGCCTGGAGCACCTCCAGGACTAGCGGGATCGCAGATACGCAGTATTTT.

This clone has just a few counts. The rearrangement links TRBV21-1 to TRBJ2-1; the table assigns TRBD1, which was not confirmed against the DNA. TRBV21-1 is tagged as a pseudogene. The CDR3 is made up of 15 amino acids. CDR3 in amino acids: CASRLQGKIDNEQFF. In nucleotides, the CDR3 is TGTGCCAGCAGATTACAGGGGAAGATCGACAATGAGCAGTTCTTC.

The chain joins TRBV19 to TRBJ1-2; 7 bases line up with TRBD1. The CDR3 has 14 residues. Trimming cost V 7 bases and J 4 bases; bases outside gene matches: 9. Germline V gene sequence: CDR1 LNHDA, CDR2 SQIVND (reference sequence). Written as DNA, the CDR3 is TGTGCCAGTATCTCTCCGGGACAGATCTATGGCTACACCTTC. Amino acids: CASISPGQIYGYTF.

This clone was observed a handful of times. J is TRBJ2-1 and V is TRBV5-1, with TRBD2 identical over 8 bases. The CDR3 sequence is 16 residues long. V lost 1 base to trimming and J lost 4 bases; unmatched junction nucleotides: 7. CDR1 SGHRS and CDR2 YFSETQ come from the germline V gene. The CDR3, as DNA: TGCGCCAGCAGCTTGATTCGGGCTAGCGGGTACAATGAGCAGTTCTTC. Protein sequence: CASSLIRASGYNEQFF.

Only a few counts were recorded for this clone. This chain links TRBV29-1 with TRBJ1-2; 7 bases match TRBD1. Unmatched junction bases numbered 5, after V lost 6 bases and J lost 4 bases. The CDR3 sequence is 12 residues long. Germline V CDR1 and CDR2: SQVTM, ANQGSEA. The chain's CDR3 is CSVGTELYGYTF. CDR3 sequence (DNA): TGCAGCGTCGGGACAGAACTCTATGGCTACACCTTC.

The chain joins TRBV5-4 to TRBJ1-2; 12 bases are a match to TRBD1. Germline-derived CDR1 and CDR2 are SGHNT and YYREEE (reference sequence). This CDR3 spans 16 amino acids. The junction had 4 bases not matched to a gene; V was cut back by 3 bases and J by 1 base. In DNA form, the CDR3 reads TGTGCCAGCAGCTGGGGGACAGGGGGCGATAACTATGGCTACACCTTC. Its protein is CASSWGTGGDNYGYTF.

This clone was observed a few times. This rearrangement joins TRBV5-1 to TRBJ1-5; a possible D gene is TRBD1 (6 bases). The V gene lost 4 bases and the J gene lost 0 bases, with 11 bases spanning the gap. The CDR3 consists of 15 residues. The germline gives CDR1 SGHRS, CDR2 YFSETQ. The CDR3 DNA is TGCGCCAGCAGCATGGACAGTTTTAGCAATCAGCCCCAGCATTTT. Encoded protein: CASSMDSFSNQPQHF.

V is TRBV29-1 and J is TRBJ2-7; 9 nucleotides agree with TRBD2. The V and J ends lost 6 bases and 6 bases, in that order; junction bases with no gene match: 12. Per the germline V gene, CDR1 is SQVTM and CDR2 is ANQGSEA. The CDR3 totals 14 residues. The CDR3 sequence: CSVKTRLAVIEQYF. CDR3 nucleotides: TGCAGCGTGAAAACCAGACTAGCGGTAATCGAGCAGTACTTC.

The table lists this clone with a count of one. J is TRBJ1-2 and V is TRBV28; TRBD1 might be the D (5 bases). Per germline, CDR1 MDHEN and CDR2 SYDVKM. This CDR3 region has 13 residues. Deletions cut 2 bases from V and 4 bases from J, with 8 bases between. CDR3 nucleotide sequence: TGTGCCAGCAGTTTACGGGGGACCTATGGCTACACCTTC. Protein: CASSLRGTYGYTF.

DNA of the CDR3: TGTGCCAGCAGTCCCCTCGGACAGGGGAGGCAGCCCCAGCATTTT. This sequence encodes CASSPLGQGRQPQHF. The chain uses TRBV27 and TRBJ1-5, with 9 positions matching TRBD1. V lost 5 bases and J lost 7; bases outside the gene matches: 9. This CDR3 comprises 15 residues. Germline V gene sequence: CDR1 MNHEY, CDR2 SMNVEV (reference sequence).

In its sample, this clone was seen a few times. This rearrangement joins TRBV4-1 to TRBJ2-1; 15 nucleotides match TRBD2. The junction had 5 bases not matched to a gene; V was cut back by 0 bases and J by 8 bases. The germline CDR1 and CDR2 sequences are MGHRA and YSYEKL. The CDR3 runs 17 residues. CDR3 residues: CASSQEGLAGGWYEQFF. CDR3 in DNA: TGCGCCAGCAGCCAAGAAGGACTAGCGGGAGGGTGGTATGAGCAGTTCTTC.

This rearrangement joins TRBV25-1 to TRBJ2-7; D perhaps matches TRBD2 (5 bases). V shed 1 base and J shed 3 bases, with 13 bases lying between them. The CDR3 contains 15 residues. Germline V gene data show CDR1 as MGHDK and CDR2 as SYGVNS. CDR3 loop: CASSESLLADYEQYF. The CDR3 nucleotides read TGTGCCAGCAGTGAATCTCTCCTAGCTGACTACGAGCAGTACTTC.

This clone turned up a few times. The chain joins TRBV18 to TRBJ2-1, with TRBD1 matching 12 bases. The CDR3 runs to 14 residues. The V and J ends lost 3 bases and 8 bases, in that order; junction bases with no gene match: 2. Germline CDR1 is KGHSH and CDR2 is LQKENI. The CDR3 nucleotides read TGTGCCAGCTCACCGGGACAGGGGGCCGATGAGCAGTTCTTC. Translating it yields CASSPGQGADEQFF.

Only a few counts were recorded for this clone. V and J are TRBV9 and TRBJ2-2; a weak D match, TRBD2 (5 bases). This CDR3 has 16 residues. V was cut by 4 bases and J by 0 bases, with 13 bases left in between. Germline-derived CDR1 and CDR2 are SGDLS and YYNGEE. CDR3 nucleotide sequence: TGTGCCAGCAGCCAAGCTCGGGGTCCGAACACCGGGGAGCTGTTTTTT. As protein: CASSQARGPNTGELFF.

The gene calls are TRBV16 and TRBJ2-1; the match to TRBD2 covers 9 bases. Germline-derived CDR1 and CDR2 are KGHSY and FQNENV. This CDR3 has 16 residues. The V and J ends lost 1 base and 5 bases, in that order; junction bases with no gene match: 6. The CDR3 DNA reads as TGTGCCAGCAGCCAATTGGTTCTAGCGGGGAACAATGAGCAGTTCTTC. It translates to CASSQLVLAGNNEQFF.

The CDR3 sequence is CASTPSGRGQYF. DNA of the CDR3: TGTGCCAGCACCCCTAGCGGGAGAGGGCAGTACTTC. The rearrangement uses TRBV2 and TRBJ2-7; 10 positions match TRBD2. The CDR3 sequence is 12 residues long. CDR1 and CDR2 (germline): SNHLY, FYNNEI. V shed 7 bases, J shed 9 bases, and the junction held 6 bases outside the gene matches.

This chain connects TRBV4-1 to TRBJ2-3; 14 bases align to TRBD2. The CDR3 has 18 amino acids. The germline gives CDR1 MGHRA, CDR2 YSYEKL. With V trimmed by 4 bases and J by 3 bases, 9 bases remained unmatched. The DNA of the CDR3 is TGCGCCAGCAGCCGAGGGACTAGCGGGGGCGGCTTTACAGATACGCAGTATTTT. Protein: CASSRGTSGGGFTDTQYF.

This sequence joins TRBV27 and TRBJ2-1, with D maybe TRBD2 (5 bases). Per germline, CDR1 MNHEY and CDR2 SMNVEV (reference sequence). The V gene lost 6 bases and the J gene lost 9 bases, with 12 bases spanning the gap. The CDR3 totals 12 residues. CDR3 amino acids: CASSWLAGEQFF. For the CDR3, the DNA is TGTGCCAGCAGCTGGCTAGCCGGTGAGCAGTTCTTC.

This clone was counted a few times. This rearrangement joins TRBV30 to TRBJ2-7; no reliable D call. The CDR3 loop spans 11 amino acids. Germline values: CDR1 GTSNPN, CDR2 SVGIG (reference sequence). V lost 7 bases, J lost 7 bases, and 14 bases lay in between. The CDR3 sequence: CAYSYLVEQYF. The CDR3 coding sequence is TGTGCCTATAGTTATCTGGTGGAGCAGTACTTC. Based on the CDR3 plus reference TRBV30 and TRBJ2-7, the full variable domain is SQTIHQWPATLVQPVGSPLSLECTVEGTSNPNLYWYRQAAGRGLQLLFYSVGIGQISSEVPQNLSASRPQDRQFILSSKKLLLSDSGFYLCAYSYLVEQYFGPGTRLTVT.

In DNA, the CDR3 is TGCGCCAGCAGCCTACTAACCACAGGGGTCGGGGCCAACGTCCTGACTTTC. It codes for CASSLLTTGVGANVLTF. This rearrangement joins TRBV5-1 to TRBJ2-6; 7 bases are shared with TRBD1. The CDR3 spans 17 residues. CDR1 is SGHRS and CDR2 is YFSETQ in the germline V gene. The trim removed 4 bases at V and 4 bases at J, leaving 11 bases unmatched.

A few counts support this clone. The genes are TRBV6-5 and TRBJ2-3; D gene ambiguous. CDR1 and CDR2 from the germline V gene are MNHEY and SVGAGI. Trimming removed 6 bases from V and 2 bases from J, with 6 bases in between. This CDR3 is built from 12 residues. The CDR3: CASSVDTDTQYF. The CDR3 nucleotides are TGTGCCAGCAGCGTAGACACAGATACGCAGTATTTT.

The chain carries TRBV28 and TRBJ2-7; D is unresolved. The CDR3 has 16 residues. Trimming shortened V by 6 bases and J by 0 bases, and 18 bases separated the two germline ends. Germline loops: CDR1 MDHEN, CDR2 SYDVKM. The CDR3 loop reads CASSTAAGGLSYEQYF. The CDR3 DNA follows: TGTGCCAGCAGCACCGCGGCTGGCGGTCTCTCCTACGAGCAGTACTTC.

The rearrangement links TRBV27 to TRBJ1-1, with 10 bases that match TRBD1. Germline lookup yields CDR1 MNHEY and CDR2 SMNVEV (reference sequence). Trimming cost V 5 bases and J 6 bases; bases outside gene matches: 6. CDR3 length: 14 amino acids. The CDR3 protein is CASSTLGTGAEAFF. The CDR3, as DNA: TGTGCCAGCAGTACCTTGGGGACAGGGGCTGAAGCTTTCTTT.

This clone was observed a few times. This chain's CDR3 is CASSLGTLVFGAGYTF. The CDR3 region has the DNA TGCGCCAGCAGCTTGGGCACTCTGGTTTTTGGTGCTGGCTACACCTTC. The V call is TRBV5-1, the J call TRBJ1-2; no clear D. Trimming stripped 0 bases from V and 7 bases from J, with 19 bases between. Germline CDR1 and CDR2: SGHRS and YFSETQ. The CDR3 has 16 amino acids.

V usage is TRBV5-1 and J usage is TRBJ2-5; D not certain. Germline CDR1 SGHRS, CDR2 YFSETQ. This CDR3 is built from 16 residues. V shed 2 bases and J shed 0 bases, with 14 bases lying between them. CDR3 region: CASSFRPSEYQETQYF. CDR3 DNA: TGCGCCAGCAGCTTTCGCCCCTCGGAGTACCAAGAGACCCAGTACTTC.

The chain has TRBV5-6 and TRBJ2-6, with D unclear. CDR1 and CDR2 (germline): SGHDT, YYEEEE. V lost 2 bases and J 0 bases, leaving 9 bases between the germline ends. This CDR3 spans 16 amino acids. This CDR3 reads CASSLGTTSGANVLTF. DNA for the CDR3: TGTGCCAGCAGCTTAGGAACTACCTCTGGGGCCAACGTCCTGACTTTC.

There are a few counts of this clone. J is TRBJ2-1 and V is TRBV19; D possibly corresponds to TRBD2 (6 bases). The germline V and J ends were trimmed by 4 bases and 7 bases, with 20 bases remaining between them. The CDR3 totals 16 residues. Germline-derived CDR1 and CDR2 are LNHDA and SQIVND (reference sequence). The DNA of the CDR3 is TGTGCCAGTAGTACAATAGCGGACCCCGGAGGGAATGAGCAGTTCTTC. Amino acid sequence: CASSTIADPGGNEQFF.